This is a list of T cell receptor beta chains from one sample in a study of blood T cell repertoires in COVID-19. Clones were read by immunoSEQ multiplex PCR, and TCRdb kept only the in-frame ones, dropping some. The sample records approximately 260,000 clones, 89% being singletons. Sequenced sample: peripheral blood. The receptors shown here come from a woman between 40 and 50 years old who had recovered from COVID-19. Both conserved end residues are part of each CDR3. A D gene is named only where the DNA matches it firmly. Where a row states a size, it is once, few, many or the class of an expanded clone; other rows omit it.

j_call clone_size d_call v_call cdr3_nt cdr3_aa
TRBJ1-4 once TRBD1 TRBV6-5 TGTGCCAGCAGTTACTCGACAGGGACTAATGAAAAACTGTTTTTT CASSYSTGTNEKLFF
TRBJ1-1 once . TRBV20-1 TGCAGTGCCGCGGAGAATCTTGAAGCTTTCTTT CSAAENLEAFF
TRBJ1-1 . . TRBV9 TGTGCCAGCGCCCTCTATGAGAACACTGAAGCTTTCTTT CASALYENTEAFF
TRBJ2-1 . . TRBV20-1 TGCAGTGCTAGTCAGGCTGAACGCTCCTACAATGAGCAGTTCTTC CSASQAERSYNEQFF
TRBJ1-1 . TRBD1 TRBV7-2 TGTGCCAGCAGCGGGGACAGGGTGAACACTGAAGCTTTCTTT CASSGDRVNTEAFF
TRBJ1-4 once . TRBV19 TGTGCCAGTAGTATAGGTTATCAGGGTAAAGGTGAAAAACTGTTTTTT CASSIGYQGKGEKLFF
TRBJ2-7 . TRBD1 TRBV19 TGTGCCAGTAGTGTCGGACAGGGGACGTACGAGCAGTACTTC CASSVGQGTYEQYF
TRBJ1-2 . . TRBV27 TGTGCCAGCAGTTTGAAGGGGCAGTATGGCTACACCTTC CASSLKGQYGYTF
TRBJ2-3 . TRBD1 TRBV12-5 TGTGCTAGTGGTTTGGTACCCCAGGGGGCTGGAGATACGCAGTATTTT CASGLVPQGAGDTQYF
TRBJ2-1 . TRBD2 TRBV5-1 TGCGCCAGTACCGGGACTAGCGGGGACAATGAGCAGTTCTTC CASTGTSGDNEQFF
TRBJ1-2 . . TRBV10-3 TGTGCCATCACTGGTGACAGTAACTATGGCTACACCTTC CAITGDSNYGYTF
TRBJ1-1 . . TRBV14 TGTGCCAGCAGCCCCCAGGTTAACACTGAAGCTTTCTTT CASSPQVNTEAFF
TRBJ2-1 . TRBD1 TRBV13 TGTGCCAGCAGCTTAACAGGGGGATCCTACAATGAGCAGTTCTTC CASSLTGGSYNEQFF
TRBJ2-5 . TRBD2 TRBV18 TGTGCCAGCTCACCCATCGGACTAGCGGGGCAAGAGACCCAGTACTTC CASSPIGLAGQETQYF
TRBJ2-7 . . TRBV10-3 TGTGCCATCAGTGAGAGGGGAAGCTCCTACGAGCAGTACTTC CAISERGSSYEQYF
TRBJ2-5 . . TRBV7-3 TGTGCCAGCAGCTTAGGAGGGTCGGGGGTTTCAGGGGAGACCCAGTACTTC CASSLGGSGVSGETQYF
TRBJ2-5 . TRBD2 TRBV18 TGTGCCAGCTCACCACGGGAGGGGGAGACCCAGTACTTC CASSPREGETQYF
TRBJ2-1 . TRBD1 TRBV6-5 TGTGCCGTCAAGCCGGGACAGGGATGGAATGAGCAGTTCTTC CAVKPGQGWNEQFF
TRBJ2-5 . . TRBV29-1 TGCAGCGTTGTCTTGGGGCGAGAGACCCAGTACTTC CSVVLGRETQYF
TRBJ2-5 . . TRBV5-1 TGCGCCAGCAGTCGGGGGACGGGACAAGAGACCCAGTACTTC CASSRGTGQETQYF
TRBJ1-1 . . TRBV7-6 TGTGCCAGCAGCTTAGATTACGGGGCTTTCTTT CASSLDYGAFF
TRBJ1-2 . TRBD1 TRBV11-2 TGTGCCAGCAGACCGACTCCGGGACAGGGTAGCGGCTACACCTTC CASRPTPGQGSGYTF
TRBJ1-2 once . TRBV19 TGTGCCAGTAGTACTCCAGGGGCTAGAAACTATGGCTACACCTTC CASSTPGARNYGYTF
TRBJ1-1 . . TRBV19 TGTGCCAGTAGTATAGGACAACGACCGTATGGGACTGAAGCTTTCTTT CASSIGQRPYGTEAFF
TRBJ2-3 . TRBD2 TRBV7-9 TGTGCCAGCACTCCTCGGGCGGGAGGTACAGATACGCAGTATTTT CASTPRAGGTDTQYF
TRBJ1-1 . . TRBV4-1 TGCGCCAGCAGCCCAACGGGTATAGGGGCGAACACTGAAGCTTTCTTT CASSPTGIGANTEAFF
TRBJ2-5 . TRBD2 TRBV19 TGTGCCAGTAGTCCGAGGGCGGGGGGGCCGCTGGAGACCCAGTACTTC CASSPRAGGPLETQYF
TRBJ2-5 . TRBD2 TRBV6-5 TGTGCCAGCAGTAAGACTAGCGGGGTGGGGGAGACCCAGTACTTC CASSKTSGVGETQYF
TRBJ2-5 . TRBD2 TRBV7-2 TGTGCCAGCAGCTTAGTAGCGGGAGAAGAGACCCAGTACTTC CASSLVAGEETQYF
TRBJ2-2 . TRBD2 TRBV18 TGTGCCAGCTCACCGACCCGGGATAGCGGGAGCACCGGGGAGCTGTTTTTT CASSPTRDSGSTGELFF
TRBJ2-3 . . TRBV10-3 TGTGCCATCACCTGGGACTCCACAGATACGCAGTATTTT CAITWDSTDTQYF
TRBJ2-5 . . TRBV2 TGTGCCAGCCAGAAGGTGGAGGAGACCCAGTACTTC CASQKVEETQYF
TRBJ2-5 . TRBD1 TRBV24-1 TGTGCCACCAGTGACTCCGGGACAGCTAAAGAGACCCAGTACTTC CATSDSGTAKETQYF
TRBJ1-6 . TRBD1 TRBV19 TGTGCCAGTAGTACCGGGACAGATAATTCACCCCTCCACTTT CASSTGTDNSPLHF
TRBJ1-2 . . TRBV28 TGTGCCAGCAGCCCCGGGGGACCCTATGGCTACACCTTC CASSPGGPYGYTF
TRBJ2-1 . TRBD2 TRBV19 TGTGCCAGTAGTATAGAGAGGTCTAGCGGGAGGGAGCAGTTCTTC CASSIERSSGREQFF
TRBJ2-1 . TRBD2 TRBV7-8 TGTGCCAGCAGCCCAACGCGGACTAGCGGGATGAATGAGCAGTTCTTC CASSPTRTSGMNEQFF
TRBJ1-4 . . TRBV6-6 TGTGCCAGCAGTACCAGGGCATCAGGCGAAAAACTGTTTTTT CASSTRASGEKLFF
TRBJ1-2 . TRBD1 TRBV6-1 TGTGCCAGCAGTGAAGCCTCAGGGGGCTATGGCTACACCTTC CASSEASGGYGYTF
TRBJ1-2 . . TRBV9 TGTGCCAGCAGCTTCGAGGGGGGGACCTATGGCTACACCTTC CASSFEGGTYGYTF
TRBJ2-2 few TRBD2 TRBV5-1 TGCGCCAGCAGCTTGACACTTACTAGCGACACCGGGGAGCTGTTTTTT CASSLTLTSDTGELFF
TRBJ1-2 . . TRBV11-3 TGTGCCAGCAGCCAGTCGAGCGGGGCTAACTATGGCTACACCTTC CASSQSSGANYGYTF
TRBJ1-2 . TRBD1 TRBV24-1 TGTGCCACCAGTGGTGTGACAGGGGGCCTCGGAGGCTATGGCTACACCTTC CATSGVTGGLGGYGYTF
TRBJ2-1 . . TRBV4-3 TGCGCCAGCAGCCAAGATCGTGGGCTTAGTAATGAGCAGTTCTTC CASSQDRGLSNEQFF
TRBJ2-1 . . TRBV2 TGTGCCAGCAGTGAATTCGGGAACGAGCAGTTCTTC CASSEFGNEQFF
TRBJ1-1 . . TRBV3-1/TRBV3-2 TGTGCCAGCAGCCATGGGGAGGGCAGGACTGAAGCTTTCTTT CASSHGEGRTEAFF
TRBJ1-1 . TRBD1 TRBV7-2 TGTGCCAGCAGCCGGACAGGGGACAGGGAAGCTTTCTTT CASSRTGDREAFF
TRBJ1-6 . TRBD1 TRBV30 TGTGCCTGGAGTCCGGGACAGGGGTATAATTCACCCCTCCACTTT CAWSPGQGYNSPLHF
TRBJ2-2 once TRBD2 TRBV7-2 TGTGCCAGCAGCTTAGGGGGGCTAGCGGGCACCGGGGAGCTGTTTTTT CASSLGGLAGTGELFF
TRBJ1-5 many . TRBV12-5 TGTGCTAGTGGTTTTATCAGGGAGGATCAGCCCCAGCATTTT CASGFIREDQPQHF
TRBJ2-7 . TRBD1 TRBV2 TGTGCCAGCAGATGGACAGGGGACTACGAGCAGTACTTC CASRWTGDYEQYF
TRBJ2-5 . TRBD2 TRBV2 TGTGCCAGCAGTCGGACTAGCGGGAGAGGGCAAGAGACCCAGTACTTC CASSRTSGRGQETQYF
TRBJ1-2 . . TRBV24-1 TGTGCCACCAGTGATTACAGGGCCGATGGCTACACCTTC CATSDYRADGYTF
TRBJ1-2 . . TRBV5-4 TGTGCCAGCAGCGGGTCCGGGAGCTGGTATGGCTACACCTTC CASSGSGSWYGYTF
TRBJ1-5 . . TRBV7-2 TGTGCCAGCAGCTTAGTACAGGGCGGCAATCAGCCCCAGCATTTT CASSLVQGGNQPQHF